This T cell receptor beta chain was recorded in a study of T-cell reconstitution after alpha-beta-depleted transplantation in children. This clonotype was seen ten or more times. Preparation of the TCRbeta library involved a method that used unique molecular identifiers. TCRdb reanalysed the PCR reads using MiXCR and keeps one entry per CDR3 protein. The sample contains 200,000 to 250,000 distinct CDR3 sequences, about 11% of which appear only once. The germline V gene encodes CDR1 MNHNS and CDR2 SASEGT. V lost 7 bases, J lost 8 bases, and 6 bases stayed unmatched. CDR3 length: 14 amino acids. Sequences were derived from PBMCs, sampled before TCRalphabeta/CD19-depleted stem cell transplant. The chain uses TRBV6-1 and TRBJ1-4, with 11 bases matching TRBD1. This TCR derives from a child in the first two years of life with acute myeloid leukemia, due to receive a stem cell transplant. The CDR3, as DNA: TGTGCCAGCAAGTGGACAGGGGGCCGAGAAAAACTGTTTTTT. Residues: CASKWTGGREKLFF.